The sequence of this T cell receptor (beta chain) was determined in a study of glioma-infiltrating T cells after dendritic cell vaccination (dated by TCRdb to about 2016). Context from the whole study: A cohort of 15 glioblastoma patients from Phase I and II dendritic cell vaccination trials was included, of whom 9 were newly diagnosed and 6 had recurrent disease. Autologous tumor lysate-pulsed dendritic cell vaccination was administered to the patients between about 2003 and 2012. The vaccine consisted of monocyte-derived dendritic cells cultured about 7 days with IL-4 and GM-CSF, then pulsed overnight with autologous tumor lysate. Patients received three intradermal dendritic cell vaccine injections at biweekly intervals in the arm below the axilla. In glioblastoma patients vaccinated with dendritic cells, deep sequencing of TCR beta CDR3 regions served to measure the amount of tumor-infiltrating lymphocytes and to compare repertoires between tumor and blood. TCR sequencing metrics, including TIL content and tumor-blood repertoire overlap, were correlated with survival after dendritic cell vaccination. Broad study findings and their caveats: The cohort was small and heterogeneous, with few patients having full blood and tumor sets and even fewer initial-recurrent tumor pairs. After dendritic cell vaccination, a higher estimated pretreatment TIL content predicted longer time to progression and overall survival. The three-group TCR overlap response model was characterized as speculative, and prospective validation of the model was stated to be required. TCR clonality showed no direct relationship with survival, which suggests that a diverse polyclonal response may matter.

Patients were selected on the basis of adequate residual fresh-frozen tumor tissue and more than two years of available survival data. None of the glioblastoma patients carried an isocitrate dehydrogenase mutation, although molecular status otherwise varied. PBMC collection took place before vaccination, two weeks after the third vaccination, and at tumor progression if progression occurred. The Qiagen DNeasy Blood extraction Kit was used for extraction of genomic DNA. The germline V gene supplies CDR1 SGHVS and CDR2 FQNEAQ. The CDR3 starts with the cysteine, ends with the phenylalanine, and has 18 residues. The only DNA kept is the CDR3, 54 bases in frame from the first base. Compared with germline, V lacks 1 base and J lacks 0 bases; bases without a gene match: 4. TCRB CDR3 regions were amplified from roughly 1.8 ug genomic DNA, or all available DNA if less, using the immunoSEQ assay. For multiplex PCR, 60 forward primers for TCR V beta segments and 13 reverse primers for J beta segments were used. To estimate the number of reads per starting template, synthetic control templates were added to each sample at limiting dilution. The Illumina HiSeq System generated sequencing reads of 87 bp. The published analysis was carried out like this. PCR and sequencing errors were removed by a nearest neighbor algorithm that merged closely related sequences. TCR overlap was defined as the percentage of unique tumor TCR beta sequences that were also found in the peripheral blood of the same patient. As stored in TCRdb, this immuneACCESS dataset retains in-frame rearrangements with V and J assigned. A fraction of the clones does not appear; measured against another copy, unresolved V genes explain less than half of the discrepancy, and the remainder lacks a known reason. The V and J calls and clone size were taken over from that table, and D and trimming were inferred from the DNA. The sample profile shows about 73,000 clones; approximately 80% of them were found once. The ten largest clonotypes hold approximately 2.1% of the sample.

As for this clone: This clone's antigen is unknown. No clone much larger than this one lies a single base away; base qualities are absent.

The receptor chain draws on TRBV7-8 and TRBJ2-3, with 13 bases matching TRBD2. The TCR was taken from a human donor with glioblastoma. The sample here was blood, taken before dendritic cell vaccination. The CDR3 protein is CASSLGTSGGLSTDTQYF. Here is the DNA: TGTGCCAGCAGCTTAGGGACTAGCGGGGGCCTTAGCACAGATACGCAGTATTTT.